The T cell receptor beta chain described here comes from a study of beta chain features in type 1 diabetes. Notes on the study in general: Among patients with Type 1 diabetes, TCRB CDR3s were moderately but significantly shorter in every one of the four CD4+ subsets.

Since all of the isolated RNA was reverse transcribed, expressed TCRB transcripts were what got sequenced. Several million reads was the average for naive, central memory and regulatory T cell samples. The protocol was immunoSEQ multiplex PCR, while the TCRdb copy is restricted to in-frame clones and leaves out a portion. Of around 100,000 clones in the sample, over 25% were seen once. CD45RO/CCR7/CD25/CD127/CD95/CD27 staining was used to isolate CD4+ naive, central memory, regulatory and stem cell-like memory cells by sorting. Purity above 95% was achieved in all sorted populations. This clone appeared a few times. The target antigen is unknown. The CDR3 has 15 residues. Per the germline V gene, CDR1 is MDHEN and CDR2 is SYDVKM. V lost 5 bases and J lost 5; bases outside the gene matches: 7.

This receptor was identified in a woman under 30 with type 1 diabetes. The sequenced sample consisted of central memory CD4+ T cells from blood. V gene TRBV28 combines with J gene TRBJ2-3; 10 nucleotides align to TRBD1. Here the CDR3 reads CASSHRQGALDTQYF. The CDR3 DNA reads as TGTGCCAGCAGTCACAGACAGGGGGCATTAGATACGCAGTATTTT.